The 19 T cell receptor beta chains reported below all come from one sample, sequenced in a study of cytotoxic CD8 clonotypes in ibrutinib-treated CLL. Only in-frame clones appear in the TCRdb table, and some are missing; sequencing was by immunoSEQ multiplex PCR. The sample holds approximately 190,000 clones, approximately 79% seen once. Sample: PBMCs, taken after 12 months of ibrutinib treatment. All receptors derive from a human donor with chronic lymphocytic leukemia.

The V gene is TRBV4-1, the J gene TRBJ2-5; 10 positions match TRBD2. Germline values: CDR1 MGHRA, CDR2 YSYEKL. The CDR3 has 16 amino acids. V dropped 1 base and J dropped 4; count of bases not matched to a gene: 6. Written as DNA, the CDR3 is TGCGCCAGCAGCCAAGGAGCGGGGGGGCTCCGAGAGACCCAGTACTTC. This encodes CASSQGAGGLRETQYF.

The rearrangement uses TRBV10-1 and TRBJ1-3; D remains unclear. The germline V and J ends were trimmed by 4 bases and 7 bases, with 17 bases remaining between them. Germline loops: CDR1 WNHNN, CDR2 SYGVQD (reference sequence). The CDR3 has 15 amino acids. DNA of the CDR3: TGCGCCAGCAGTGGCCCGGGCAGCCAAGGCAACACCATATATTTT. Its protein is CASSGPGSQGNTIYF.

CDR3 amino acids: CASSPRTADGEKLFF. CDR3 bases: TGTGCCAGCTCACCGCGGACAGCCGACGGTGAAAAACTGTTTTTT. The chain employs TRBV18 and TRBJ1-4; perhaps TRBD1 as D (6 bases). V dropped 3 bases and J dropped 7 bases, with 15 bases sitting between them. The germline V gene has CDR1 KGHSH and CDR2 LQKENI. This CDR3 contains 15 residues.

This clone was found a few times. This sequence joins TRBV2 and TRBJ2-6; D remains ambiguous. The CDR3 extends over 14 amino acids. V was shortened by 9 bases and J by 3 bases, with 12 bases between the two germline ends. CDR1 is SNHLY, CDR2 FYNNEI, per germline. CDR3 nucleotides: TGTGCCAGTCTCTCTATCGATGGGGCCAACGTCCTGACTTTC. It yields the protein CASLSIDGANVLTF.

This clone was counted a single time. V usage is TRBV7-6 and J usage is TRBJ1-2; 8 bases are a match to TRBD1. Germline assignment: CDR1 SGHVS and CDR2 FNYEAQ. With 4 bases clipped from V and 10 bases from J, the junction kept 14 bases outside the gene matches. The CDR3 runs 15 residues. CDR3 amino acids: CASSSLAVGQGVYTF. The CDR3 coding sequence is TGTGCCAGCAGCTCACTCGCCGTAGGACAGGGAGTCTACACCTTC.

This chain joins TRBV9 and TRBJ2-6; no firm D call. CDR1 and CDR2 from the germline V gene are SGDLS and YYNGEE. The CDR3 runs 16 residues. V lost 1 base to trimming and J lost 1 base, with 9 bases between them. CDR3 amino acids: CASSVPTLSGANVLTF. CDR3 nucleotides: TGTGCCAGCAGCGTACCCACTCTATCTGGGGCCAACGTCCTGACTTTC.

This clone has more than one count but fewer than ten. J is TRBJ2-3 and V is TRBV7-9; D remains ambiguous. Germline CDR1 is SEHNR and CDR2 is FQNEAQ (reference sequence). V was trimmed by 5 bases and J by 6 bases, leaving 12 bases between them. The CDR3 length is 13 residues. CDR3 protein: CASSPPNADTQYF. The CDR3 DNA reads TGTGCCAGCAGCCCCCCTAATGCGGATACGCAGTATTTT.

This chain links TRBV6-6 with TRBJ2-1; 7 bases are a match to TRBD1. Germline-derived CDR1 and CDR2 are MNHNY and SVGAGI (reference sequence). CDR3 size: 14 residues. The trim removed 5 bases at V and 6 bases at J, leaving 7 bases unmatched. The CDR3 sequence: CASSTTRDSNEQFF. The CDR3 DNA reads as TGTGCCAGCAGTACTACCCGGGACAGCAATGAGCAGTTCTTC.

In this sample, this clone turned up once. V gene TRBV6-9 combines with J gene TRBJ2-1; D uncertain. Germline V gene data show CDR1 as MNHGY and CDR2 as SVAAGI. V shed 8 bases and J shed 4 bases, with 18 bases lying between them. CDR3 length equals 15 residues. In DNA form, the CDR3 reads TGTGCCAGCCATCCCGGACGGTTATTTTACAATGAGCAGTTCTTC. This sequence encodes CASHPGRLFYNEQFF.

The chain carries TRBV2 and TRBJ1-1; D may be TRBD1 (6 bases). CDR1 SNHLY and CDR2 FYNNEI come from the germline V gene. Trimming pared 6 bases from V and 4 bases from J, leaving 12 bases between. The CDR3 contains 13 residues. The CDR3 sequence: CASSLRGATEAFF. The CDR3 DNA follows: TGTGCCAGCAGCTTAAGGGGGGCCACTGAAGCTTTCTTT.

The chain uses TRBV10-1 and TRBJ2-5; the match to TRBD1 covers 7 bases. The CDR3 sequence is 14 residues long. The V and J ends lost 3 bases and 0 bases, in that order; junction bases with no gene match: 1. Looked up from germline, CDR1 is WNHNN and CDR2 is SYGVQD (reference sequence). This CDR3 is CASSDRGYQETQYF. The CDR3 DNA sequence: TGCGCCAGCAGTGACAGGGGGTACCAAGAGACCCAGTACTTC.

The chain carries TRBV2 and TRBJ1-1; no definite D call. Between the trimmed V and J ends, which lost 7 bases and 3 bases, there was a span of 12 bases. Per the germline V gene, CDR1 is SNHLY and CDR2 is FYNNEI. The CDR3 sequence is 13 residues long. The CDR3 loop reads CASKRPQDTEAFF. In nucleotides, the CDR3 is TGTGCCAGCAAACGACCCCAGGACACTGAAGCTTTCTTT.

V usage is TRBV5-1 and J usage is TRBJ2-7; TRBD1 matches at 10 bases. The germline V gene has CDR1 SGHRS and CDR2 YFSETQ. This CDR3 has 14 residues. The V segment lost 4 bases and the J segment 3 bases; nucleotides outside the gene matches: 4. The CDR3 spells CASSLGQGGYEQYF. CDR3 in DNA: TGCGCCAGCAGCCTCGGACAGGGGGGCTACGAGCAGTACTTC.

The J gene is TRBJ2-5, the V gene TRBV19; D not certain. CDR3 size: 13 residues. Germline CDR1 and CDR2: LNHDA and SQIVND (reference sequence). Trimming left V 3 bases short and J 5 bases short, with 10 bases between. This chain's CDR3 is CASSILMRETQYF. The DNA of the CDR3 is TGTGCCAGTAGTATTCTTATGAGGGAGACCCAGTACTTC.

The CDR3 coding sequence is TGTGCCAGCAGTTTTTGGGGGAGTAGTACTAATGAAAAACTGTTTTTT. It encodes CASSFWGSSTNEKLFF. The J gene is TRBJ1-4, the V gene TRBV28; maybe TRBD1 (5 bases). The CDR3 has 16 residues. CDR1 MDHEN and CDR2 SYDVKM come from the germline V gene. Trimming removed 3 bases at V and 2 bases at J, with 13 bases between.

This chain connects TRBV27 to TRBJ2-7, with 8 positions matching TRBD2. J lost 2 bases, V lost 3 bases, and 3 bases had no gene match. CDR1 is MNHEY and CDR2 is SMNVEV in the germline V gene (reference sequence). CDR3 length: 14 residues. The CDR3 nucleotides are TGTGCCAGCAGTTTCGGGACTAGAACCTACGAGCAGTACTTC. Residues: CASSFGTRTYEQYF.

Turning to this clone: At one boundary the junction diverges from the germline segment, which might be a read error. CDR3 amino acids: CASSLGSLETQYF. The CDR3 DNA reads TGTGCTAGCAGCTTAGGTAGTCTAGAGACCCAGTACTTC. This rearrangement joins TRBV7-7 to TRBJ2-5; D unclear. This CDR3 region has 13 residues. Per the germline V gene, CDR1 is SSHAT and CDR2 is FNYEAQ (reference sequence).

This clone was seen only a few times. This sequence joins TRBV7-2 and TRBJ2-7; D is undetermined. The CDR3 is 13 residues long. The ends were cut back, 1 base at V and 5 bases at J, with 9 bases in the middle. The germline V gene encodes CDR1 SGHTA and CDR2 FQGNSA. This CDR3 reads CASSLGGWNEQYF. CDR3 DNA: TGTGCCAGCAGCTTAGGGGGTTGGAACGAGCAGTACTTC.

J is TRBJ2-3 and V is TRBV9; 8 bases are shared with TRBD2. J was trimmed by 4 bases and V by 4 bases; bases with no gene match: 8. The CDR3 is 15 residues long. Germline CDR1 and CDR2: SGDLS and YYNGEE. The CDR3 DNA is TGTGCCAGCAGCCTTTCGGGGGGGCGGCCAGATACGCAGTATTTT. Amino acids: CASSLSGGRPDTQYF.